This TCR beta chain comes out of a study of blood T cell repertoires in COVID-19. Original methodology: Scientists estimated how many nucleated cells there were by amplifying reference gene primers. Libraries were prepared by immunoSEQ multiplex PCR; TCRdb keeps only in-frame clonotypes and omits some of them. V, J and clone size reflect that table, while D and trimming were determined from the DNA. The sample includes hundreds of thousands of clones, 65% to 90% seen only once; the top ten take 4.9%. CDR3 length: 15 residues. V was shortened by 2 bases and J by 4 bases, with 12 bases between the two germline ends. From germline, CDR1 is SGHRS and CDR2 YFSETQ.

The sequencing input was peripheral blood. The sequence was collected from a woman older than 75 with active or convalescent COVID-19. This chain uses TRBV5-1 with TRBJ1-4; possibly TRBD1 for D (6 bases). For the CDR3, the DNA is TGCGCCAGCAGCTTATTCGGACAGAATAATGAAAAACTGTTTTTT. It translates to CASSLFGQNNEKLFF.